The table lists the clone carrying this T cell receptor beta chain with many counts. The antigen remains unidentified. No cell sorting was done before RNA was extracted from the tissue. The data belong to a study of tumor and adjacent non-tumor tissue in lung cancer. The overall study: There were some 11 adenocarcinoma, a couple of squamous cell carcinoma and 1 small cell lung cancer cases. Study outcomes and limitations: Patients with more diverse tumor TCRs had worse survival. Tumor tissue had significantly higher TCR diversity than normal lung. In normal lung, the top 100 clones were significantly more dominant than in tumor.

A modified ARM-PCR protocol with three rounds of nested PCR amplified TCRbeta. Using its own MiXCR run on the multiplex PCR reads, TCRdb lists one record per CDR3 protein. The sample yields about 120,000 distinct CDR3 sequences, 66% seen once. Material for sequencing was lung tumor tissue. The receptor comes from a man aged 25-45 years with non-small cell lung cancer.

The CDR3 DNA is TGTGCCAGCAGTTCGGGACTAGCGGGGGGGCACAATGAGCAGTTCTTC. This translates into CASSSGLAGGHNEQFF. The rearrangement uses TRBV6-1 and TRBJ2-1; TRBD2 matches at 16 bases. The CDR3 spans 16 residues. Losses at the gene ends were 5 bases for V and 5 bases for J; bases not matched to a gene: 3. Germline lookup yields CDR1 MNHNS and CDR2 SASEGT.